A selection of T cell receptor beta chains follows, all from one sample in a study of cytomegalovirus exposure and HLA in healthy donors. Profiling relied on immunoSEQ multiplex PCR, and the TCRdb table lists in-frame clones only, not all of them. This sample yields approximately 130,000 clones, of which roughly 79% are seen a single time; roughly 3.1% belongs to the top ten. The specimen was PBMCs. Every receptor here comes from a man aged 25-40 years in good health and CMV-seronegative. CDR3s include the opening cysteine and the closing phenylalanine or tryptophan. The D gene is left open where the match is weak. A row's size may be missing; if present it is once, few, many or a size class.

d_call	v_call	clone_size	j_call	cdr3_aa	cdr3_nt
TRBD1	TRBV18	NA	TRBJ1-1	CASSPTRGAEAFF	TGTGCCAGCTCACCTACCAGGGGGGCTGAAGCTTTCTTT
NA	TRBV7-2	NA	TRBJ1-5	CASSLAQGNQPQHF	TGTGCCAGCAGCTTAGCGCAGGGCAATCAGCCCCAGCATTTT
NA	TRBV25-1	once	TRBJ1-1	CANKQGRHTNTEAFF	TGTGCCAACAAACAGGGCCGTCATACGAACACTGAAGCTTTCTTT
NA	TRBV19	NA	TRBJ1-1	CASSIAGSEAFF	TGTGCCAGTAGTATTGCGGGTTCTGAAGCTTTCTTT
NA	TRBV2	NA	TRBJ2-5	CASRRGQSQETQYF	TGTGCCAGCAGGAGAGGGCAGAGCCAAGAGACCCAGTACTTC
NA	TRBV9	NA	TRBJ2-7	CASSVGSGTVAEQYF	TGTGCCAGCAGCGTGGGGAGCGGTACGGTAGCCGAGCAGTACTTC
TRBD2	TRBV5-1	NA	TRBJ2-1	CASSWRLAGGGNEQFF	TGCGCCAGCAGCTGGCGGTTAGCGGGAGGGGGCAATGAGCAGTTCTTC
NA	TRBV5-8	NA	TRBJ1-2	CASSLISYGYTF	TGTGCCAGCAGCTTGATCAGCTATGGCTACACCTTC
NA	TRBV29-1	NA	TRBJ1-1	CSVEVLTAPLNTEAFF	TGCAGCGTTGAGGTTCTGACAGCTCCCTTGAACACTGAAGCTTTCTTT
NA	TRBV30	NA	TRBJ2-7	CALEFGPGTEQYF	TGTGCCCTGGAATTTGGGCCGGGAACCGAGCAGTACTTC
TRBD2	TRBV7-2	NA	TRBJ2-3	CASSLGGRAPDTQYF	TGTGCCAGCAGCCTGGGGGGGAGGGCCCCAGATACGCAGTATTTT
NA	TRBV30	few	TRBJ1-3	CAWSVVRSSNSGNTIYF	TGTGCCTGGAGTGTTGTGCGGTCGTCTAACTCTGGAAACACCATATATTTT
TRBD1	TRBV28	NA	TRBJ1-2	CASSPGQGAYGYTF	TGTGCCAGCAGTCCAGGACAGGGTGCCTATGGCTACACCTTC
TRBD1	TRBV5-1	many	TRBJ2-7	CASSFQTGNEQYF	TGCGCCAGCAGTTTCCAGACAGGGAACGAGCAGTACTTC
NA	TRBV18	NA	TRBJ2-4	CASSPANRDIQYF	TGTGCCAGCTCACCTGCAAATCGGGACATTCAGTACTTC
NA	TRBV30	NA	TRBJ2-3	CAWDTGTLPSTDTQYF	TGTGCCTGGGATACCGGGACACTGCCTAGCACAGATACGCAGTATTTT
TRBD1	TRBV7-2	NA	TRBJ2-7	CASSSLGQGSYEQYF	TGTGCCAGCAGCTCCTTGGGACAGGGGTCCTACGAGCAGTACTTC
TRBD1	TRBV28	NA	TRBJ1-5	CASTHRDRVNQPQHF	TGTGCCAGCACCCATCGGGACAGGGTCAATCAGCCCCAGCATTTT
TRBD1	TRBV28	NA	TRBJ2-7	CASSTPGGWGYEQYF	TGTGCCAGCAGTACCCCAGGGGGTTGGGGCTACGAGCAGTACTTC
TRBD1	TRBV5-4	NA	TRBJ1-3	CASSLDRGLSGNTIYF	TGTGCCAGCAGCTTGGACAGGGGTTTATCTGGAAACACCATATATTTT
TRBD2	TRBV7-2	NA	TRBJ2-3	CASSSTSGPTDTQYF	TGTGCCAGCAGCTCTACTAGCGGGCCAACAGATACGCAGTATTTT
NA	TRBV7-2	once	TRBJ2-1	CASSLAAVSYNEQFF	TGTGCCAGCAGCTTGGCCGCCGTCTCCTACAATGAGCAGTTCTTC
NA	TRBV28	once	TRBJ1-2	CASSSGFPNPLNYGYTF	TGTGCCAGCAGTTCCGGGTTCCCTAACCCCCTTAACTATGGCTACACCTTC
NA	TRBV2	NA	TRBJ2-1	CASSELATTIIEQFF	TGTGCCAGCAGTGAACTAGCTACTACAATTATTGAGCAGTTCTTC
TRBD1	TRBV7-8	NA	TRBJ1-5	CASSKDRGWDQPQHF	TGTGCCAGCAGCAAGGACAGGGGTTGGGATCAGCCCCAGCATTTT
NA	TRBV2	NA	TRBJ1-5	CASSHPGVAVSNQPQHF	TGTGCCAGCAGTCACCCCGGGGTCGCGGTCAGCAATCAGCCCCAGCATTTT
TRBD2	TRBV30	NA	TRBJ2-2	CAWSGGYIGELFF	TGTGCCTGGAGCGGGGGGTATATCGGGGAGCTGTTTTTT
NA	TRBV7-3	few	TRBJ2-5	CASSSGTQETQYF	TGTGCCAGCAGCTCCGGGACTCAGGAGACCCAGTACTTC
TRBD2	TRBV4-2	NA	TRBJ2-5	CASSQTSGGETQYF	TGTGCCAGCAGCCAGACTAGCGGCGGAGAGACCCAGTACTTC
NA	TRBV6-4	NA	TRBJ2-7	CASRPGSYEQYF	TGTGCCAGCAGACCCGGCTCCTACGAGCAGTACTTC
NA	TRBV5-1	NA	TRBJ1-4	CASKRQFTTNEKLFF	TGCGCCAGCAAGAGGCAGTTCACTACTAATGAAAAACTGTTTTTT
TRBD2	TRBV13	NA	TRBJ2-3	CATSLAGRITDTQYF	TGTGCCACTTCACTAGCGGGACGCATCACAGATACGCAGTATTTT